This T cell receptor (beta chain) was sequenced for a study of control samples from healthy donors and cancer patients. The length of the CDR3 is 13 residues. V dropped 7 bases and J dropped 0 bases, with 8 bases sitting between them. From germline, CDR1 is MDHEN and CDR2 SYDVKM. Clones were sequenced by immunoSEQ multiplex PCR, and TCRdb holds only the in-frame ones, with some missing. Altogether 150,000 to 200,000 clones are present, nearly 90% being singletons, with the ten largest covering 1.3% to 1.5%. Sequences were obtained from blood. The clonotype originates from a woman between 45 and 60 years old in good health. This chain joins TRBV28 and TRBJ2-3; no clear D gene. The DNA for the CDR3 is TGTGCCAGCAAGATAGCCAGCACAGATACGCAGTATTTT. Encoded protein: CASKIASTDTQYF.